This T cell receptor beta chain was observed in a study of blood T cell repertoires in COVID-19. Study-level background: The study drew acute and convalescent COVID-19 samples from the United States, Italy and Spain. PBMCs, B-cell-depleted T cells, or T cells provided the cDNA or gDNA that made up the material.

Original processing methods: Estimation of nucleated cell counts relied on the amplification of reference gene primers. Method: immunoSEQ multiplex PCR; TCRdb's copy keeps in-frame clones and lacks some. V, J and clone size derive from that table, while D and trimming were established from the DNA sequence. The sample has about 29,000 clones, about 80% seen once. The CDR3 has 14 amino acids. V lost 2 bases and J 5 bases, leaving 11 bases between the germline ends. From germline, CDR1 is LGHNA and CDR2 YNFKEQ. The receptor comes from an elderly man with active or convalescent COVID-19. V usage is TRBV4-2 and J usage is TRBJ2-3; D is possibly TRBD1 (6 bases). The sample consisted of peripheral blood. The CDR3: CASSQTPGVDTQYF. CDR3 bases: TGTGCCAGCAGCCAAACCCCAGGGGTAGATACGCAGTATTTT.